The sequence of this TCR beta chain was determined in a study of blood T cell repertoires in COVID-19. On the study more broadly: Some COVID-19 samples were acute and others convalescent; all came from the United States, Italy and Spain. Nucleic acid was either cDNA or gDNA, and it came from T cells, B-cell-depleted T cells, or PBMCs.

TCRdb keeps only in-frame clones here, not all; method: immunoSEQ multiplex PCR. This sample has roughly 130,000 clones, with roughly 77% found just once. Germline assignment: CDR1 MNHEY and CDR2 SMNVEV (reference sequence). The CDR3 totals 15 residues. With 3 bases removed from V and 1 base from J, the gap between germline ends came to 10 bases. In Seattle, patients joined the study during active infection and were tracked longitudinally. The chain has TRBV27 and TRBJ1-3, with D perhaps matching TRBD1 (5 bases). The sequencing sample was made of peripheral blood. This clonotype originated in a woman aged 70 to 79 with COVID-19, enrolled during active disease. The CDR3 region is CASSFSQGSGNTIYF. The CDR3 DNA reads as TGTGCCAGCAGTTTTAGTCAGGGTTCTGGAAACACCATATATTTT.